Below are 3 T cell receptor beta chains sequenced from a single sample in a study of blood T cell repertoires in COVID-19. The repertoire was sequenced with immunoSEQ multiplex PCR; TCRdb's copy has only in-frame clones and lacks some. The table records some 97,000 clones, almost 80% of them present only once. The sample consisted of peripheral blood. The receptors were gathered from a woman aged 70-85 years with acute or convalescent COVID-19.

The rearrangement uses TRBV28 and TRBJ1-2; the D gene is possibly TRBD1 (5 bases). The CDR3 length is 15 residues. Trimming shortened V by 6 bases and J by 3 bases, and 17 bases separated the two germline ends. CDR1 is MDHEN, CDR2 SYDVKM, per germline. The CDR3 reads CASSPNRGVYYGYTF. The CDR3 DNA reads as TGTGCCAGCAGCCCAAATCGGGGGGTCTACTATGGCTACACCTTC.

This rearrangement joins TRBV4-2 to TRBJ2-2; 8 bases agree with TRBD2. V shed 1 base, J shed 5 bases, and the junction held 6 bases outside the gene matches. The CDR3 consists of 16 residues. Germline V gives CDR1 LGHNA, CDR2 YNFKEQ. The DNA of the CDR3 is TGTGCCAGCAGCCAAGCGGCGGGGGGAGTGACCGGGGAGCTGTTTTTT. Translated: CASSQAAGGVTGELFF.

The rearrangement uses TRBV10-3 and TRBJ1-4, with D perhaps TRBD1 (5 bases). The CDR3 is 14 residues long. V lost 5 bases and J lost 5, with 12 bases in between. The germline gives CDR1 ENHRY, CDR2 SYGVKD. The CDR3 loop is CAISPGQENEKLFF. The CDR3 nucleotides are TGTGCCATCAGTCCTGGACAAGAGAATGAAAAACTGTTTTTT.